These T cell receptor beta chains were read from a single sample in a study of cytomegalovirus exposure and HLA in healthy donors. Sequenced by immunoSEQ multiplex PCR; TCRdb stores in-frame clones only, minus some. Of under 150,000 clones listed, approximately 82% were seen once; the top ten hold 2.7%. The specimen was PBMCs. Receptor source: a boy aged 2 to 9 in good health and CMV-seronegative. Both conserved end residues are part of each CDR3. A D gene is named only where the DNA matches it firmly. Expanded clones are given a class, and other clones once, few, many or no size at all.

TGTGCCAGCAGACCCGGCGGGACAGGCTATCCGGCCCTCCACTTT | CASRPGGTGYPALHF | TRBJ1-6 | . | TRBD1 | TRBV6-5
TGTGCCAGCAGCGTAGAAGAGTCCATGAACACTGAAGCTTTCTTT | CASSVEESMNTEAFF | TRBJ1-1 | . | . | TRBV9
TGTGCCAGCAGTGTTGGGGGGATCTCTGGAAACACCATATATTTT | CASSVGGISGNTIYF | TRBJ1-3 | . | . | TRBV6-5
TGTGCCAGTAGGGACAGTCTCTATGGCTACACCTTC | CASRDSLYGYTF | TRBJ1-2 | few | . | TRBV19
TGCGCCAGCAGCTTCAGGGGGCAAGAGACCCAGTACTTC | CASSFRGQETQYF | TRBJ2-5 | . | TRBD1 | TRBV5-1
TGTGCCAGTAGTCTGGCCGTCTATGGCTACACCTTC | CASSLAVYGYTF | TRBJ1-2 | . | . | TRBV19
TGTGCCAGCAGGGAGGGAGATGAGCAGTTCTTC | CASREGDEQFF | TRBJ2-1 | . | . | TRBV2
TGCGCCAGCAGCTTCCGGGGGGCGCAGTATTTT | CASSFRGAQYF | TRBJ2-3 | . | TRBD2 | TRBV5-1
TGTGCCTGGGGAACCGGGACTTTCTACAATGAGCAGTTCTTC | CAWGTGTFYNEQFF | TRBJ2-1 | . | . | TRBV30
TGTGCCAGCAGCTCCCTCTCCGGGGTATCTTACGAGCAGTACTTC | CASSSLSGVSYEQYF | TRBJ2-7 | . | . | TRBV5-6
TGTGCCAGCAGTGAAGCGGCGGGGGCTAGCACAGATACGCAGTATTTT | CASSEAAGASTDTQYF | TRBJ2-3 | . | . | TRBV6-1
TGTGCCAGCAGGGAACAGGGAGCTGAAGCTTTCTTT | CASREQGAEAFF | TRBJ1-1 | . | . | TRBV6-5
TGTGCCATCAGCCGACTAGCGGGGAGGAGCTCCTACAATGAGCAGTTCTTC | CAISRLAGRSSYNEQFF | TRBJ2-1 | . | TRBD2 | TRBV10-3
TGTGCCAGCAGTTTCTTATCCGACAGGGGCTTTAACCAGCCCCAGCATTTT | CASSFLSDRGFNQPQHF | TRBJ1-5 | . | TRBD1 | TRBV27
TGTGCCAGCAGCTCTCAGGGAACGGGGGAGCTGTTTTTT | CASSSQGTGELFF | TRBJ2-2 | . | . | TRBV7-6
TGTGCCTGGAGTGTAAACAGCTACGAGCAGTACTTC | CAWSVNSYEQYF | TRBJ2-7 | once | . | TRBV30
TGTGCCAGCAGCCCTAGCCCGGACTCTGGGGCCAACGTCCTGACTTTC | CASSPSPDSGANVLTF | TRBJ2-6 | . | . | TRBV9
TGTGCCAGCAGCTTAGGGACACTAGCGGGGGGGCACGTTCAGGAGACCCAGTACTTC | CASSLGTLAGGHVQETQYF | TRBJ2-5 | . | TRBD2 | TRBV7-6
TGTGCCAGCAGCTCTTCGGGCGGCGGGGGGGCGTACAATGAGCAGTTCTTC | CASSSSGGGGAYNEQFF | TRBJ2-1 | few | TRBD2 | TRBV7-9
TGTGCCAGCAGCTTAGGCCAGGGCACAGATACGCAGTATTTT | CASSLGQGTDTQYF | TRBJ2-3 | . | . | TRBV13
TGTGCCAGCAGCCAAGCCGGGGTGAGGATTGGTGGCTACACCTTC | CASSQAGVRIGGYTF | TRBJ1-2 | . | . | TRBV14
TGTGCCAGTCTTCCGGGACAAAGTAGCAATCAGCCCCAGCATTTT | CASLPGQSSNQPQHF | TRBJ1-5 | . | . | TRBV2
TGTGCCAGCAGTCCACAGGGGAATCAGCCCCAGCATTTT | CASSPQGNQPQHF | TRBJ1-5 | . | TRBD1 | TRBV27
TGCACAACAGGAAGCTATGGCTACACCTTC | CTTGSYGYTF | TRBJ1-2 | . | . | TRBV20-1
TGTGCCACCAGCAGAGATCTAGGGGAGGGCAATGAGCAGTTCTTC | CATSRDLGEGNEQFF | TRBJ2-1 | . | TRBD2 | TRBV15
TGCGCCAGCAGGCGGCAAGAGACCCAGTACTTC | CASRRQETQYF | TRBJ2-5 | . | . | TRBV5-1
TGTGCCAGCTCCCGCACCGGGACTTCCCCTAGCACAGATACGCAGTATTTT | CASSRTGTSPSTDTQYF | TRBJ2-3 | . | . | TRBV18
TGTGCCAGCAGTTCGCAGGGGAACACTGAAGCTTTCTTT | CASSSQGNTEAFF | TRBJ1-1 | . | . | TRBV6-1
TGTGCCAGCAATCAAGACAGCAGCAATCAGCCCCAGCATTTT | CASNQDSSNQPQHF | TRBJ1-5 | . | . | TRBV6-6
TGTGCAAGTCGCTTAGGTCCCGAGCTTTTCACAGATACGCAGTATTTT | CASRLGPELFTDTQYF | TRBJ2-3 | . | . | TRBV12-2
TGCGCCAGCAGCCAGAAGGGACAGGGAATTGTGAACACTGAAGCTTTCTTT | CASSQKGQGIVNTEAFF | TRBJ1-1 | few | TRBD1 | TRBV4-1
TGTGCCAGCAGCGCAGGAGGTGAAGCTTTCTTT | CASSAGGEAFF | TRBJ1-1 | . | . | TRBV6-1
TGTGCCAGCAGCGTATCGGGCAGGGGGGTTGGTGGCACTGAAGCTTTCTTT | CASSVSGRGVGGTEAFF | TRBJ1-1 | . | TRBD1 | TRBV9
TGCGCCAGCAGTCCCCTAGCGGGACTCCCACCCCCGCAGTATTTT | CASSPLAGLPPPQYF | TRBJ2-3 | . | TRBD2 | TRBV10-1
TGTGCCAGCAGTTCTTACAGGGGGCCGAACACTGAAGCTTTCTTT | CASSSYRGPNTEAFF | TRBJ1-1 | . | TRBD1 | TRBV27
TGCGCCAGCACTCACATGGGACAGGCGACCCCCGGGGGTGAAGCTTTCTTT | CASTHMGQATPGGEAFF | TRBJ1-1 | . | TRBD1 | TRBV10-2
TGTGCCAGCAGCCAAGACCTACGGGCGGACTACGAAGCTTTCTTT | CASSQDLRADYEAFF | TRBJ1-1 | . | . | TRBV4-2
TGTGCCAGCAGCACCGGGGCTAGCGGGGGGGCAGATACGCAGTATTTT | CASSTGASGGADTQYF | TRBJ2-3 | . | TRBD2 | TRBV4-2
TGTGCCATCAGTGAGTTGAAGACAGGGATGGACACTGAAGCTTTCTTT | CAISELKTGMDTEAFF | TRBJ1-1 | . | TRBD1 | TRBV10-3
TGTGCCAGCAGTGTGAGAGGCCCAACTAGCACAGATACGCAGTATTTT | CASSVRGPTSTDTQYF | TRBJ2-3 | once | . | TRBV2
TGCGCCAGCAGTTTGGGGACAGACTATGGCTACACCTTC | CASSLGTDYGYTF | TRBJ1-2 | . | TRBD1 | TRBV5-1
TGTGCCAGCAGTGTACCACGGGGTAGAGGCAACTATGGCTACACCTTC | CASSVPRGRGNYGYTF | TRBJ1-2 | . | . | TRBV6-1
TGTGCCAGCAGCCAAGAGGGGCGCAACAATGAGCAGTTCTTC | CASSQEGRNNEQFF | TRBJ2-1 | . | . | TRBV4-2
TGTGCTAGCAGCTTAGGGGCAGAAGAGACCCAGTACTTC | CASSLGAEETQYF | TRBJ2-5 | few | . | TRBV7-7
TGTGCCAGCAGTTCGTACAGGGTCGGGACTGAAGCTTTCTTT | CASSSYRVGTEAFF | TRBJ1-1 | once | . | TRBV27
TGTGCCAGCAGCTACCTGGGGCAGGGAGGGTCCTATGGCTACACCTTC | CASSYLGQGGSYGYTF | TRBJ1-2 | . | . | TRBV6-6
TGTGCCATCAGTGAGTCGGGCTCCTTTGCGGGCGCAGATACGCAGTATTTT | CAISESGSFAGADTQYF | TRBJ2-3 | . | . | TRBV10-3